A single sample gave rise to the 21 T cell receptor beta chains below, sequenced in a study of shared clonotypes between healthy human individuals. Sequencing used immunoSEQ multiplex PCR; TCRdb keeps in-frame clones, though not all of them. The data show around 1.5 million clones, 98% seen once. Material: naive CD4+ T cells sorted from blood. Subset here: CD45RA+ positively selected. The receptors were gathered from a man between 25 and 39 years old in good health.

The chain uses TRBV18 and TRBJ2-3; D possibly corresponds to TRBD2 (5 bases). V dropped 1 base and J dropped 0 bases, with 20 bases sitting between them. Germline CDR1 KGHSH, CDR2 LQKENI. This CDR3 is 19 amino acids long. CDR3 region: CASSPRRPVETGSTDTQYF. Here the CDR3 DNA reads TGTGCCAGCTCACCACGGCGACCTGTGGAGACGGGGAGCACAGATACGCAGTATTTT.

This chain uses TRBV28 with TRBJ1-4; D may be TRBD1 (5 bases). This CDR3 has 13 residues. Trimming removed 4 bases at V and 13 bases at J, with 16 bases between. Germline CDR1 MDHEN, CDR2 SYDVKM. The CDR3, as DNA: TGTGCCAGCAGTTCGGGACCGCCGGCAGGACTGTTTTTT. Protein sequence: CASSSGPPAGLFF.

The gene calls are TRBV25-1 and TRBJ1-3, with TRBD1 matching 9 bases. V lost 4 bases to trimming and J lost 4 bases; unmatched junction nucleotides: 5. The V gene's germline CDR1 is MGHDK and CDR2 SYGVNS. The CDR3 has 15 amino acids. The CDR3 reads CASSAGQGSGNTIYF. In DNA, the CDR3 is TGTGCCAGCAGTGCGGGACAGGGCTCCGGAAACACCATATATTTT. The variable domain in full, completed from reference TRBV25-1 and TRBJ1-3, reads EADIYQTPRYLVIGTGKKITLECSQTMGHDKMYWYQQDPGMELHLIHYSYGVNSTEKGDLSSESTVSRIRTEHFPLTLESARPSHTSQYLCASSAGQGSGNTIYFGEGSWLTVV.

V usage is TRBV2 and J usage is TRBJ2-5, with D perhaps TRBD1 (6 bases). The germline CDR1 and CDR2 sequences are SNHLY and FYNNEI. CDR3 length equals 13 residues. V was pared by 11 bases and J by 2 bases, with 15 bases between. This chain's CDR3 is CAGNRDKQETQYF. In DNA, the CDR3 is TGTGCCGGCAACCGGGACAAACAAGAGACCCAGTACTTC.

This clone was recorded only once. The chain couples TRBV15 to TRBJ2-7; 8 bases map to TRBD1. The germline V gene has CDR1 LNHNV and CDR2 YYDKDF (reference sequence). The CDR3 has 14 residues. The junction had 2 bases not matched to a gene; V was cut back by 2 bases and J by 2 bases. CDR3: CATSRTGGTYEQYF. The CDR3 coding sequence is TGTGCCACCAGCAGAACAGGGGGTACCTACGAGCAGTACTTC.

This clone was seen just once. The gene calls are TRBV28 and TRBJ1-2, with D possibly being TRBD1 (6 bases). Germline CDR1 is MDHEN and CDR2 is SYDVKM. This CDR3 comprises 14 residues. V was cut by 8 bases and J by 6 bases, with 19 bases left in between. The CDR3 nucleotides are TGTGCCAGCTCCCCCACGGGGGCGAGACATGGCTACACCTTC. It codes for CASSPTGARHGYTF.

The V and J genes are TRBV2 and TRBJ2-3, with TRBD2 matching 12 bases. Looked up from germline, CDR1 is SNHLY and CDR2 is FYNNEI. The CDR3 runs 18 residues. V lost 7 bases, J lost 0 bases, and 11 bases stayed unmatched. The CDR3 DNA is TGTGCCAGCAACCTTTGGTGGACTAGCGGGGTTAGCACAGATACGCAGTATTTT. Protein sequence: CASNLWWTSGVSTDTQYF.

A single count supports this clone. The chain joins TRBV6-1 to TRBJ2-2; possibly TRBD1 or TRBD2 for D (7 bases each). Germline assignment: CDR1 MNHNS and CDR2 SASEGT. The V and J ends lost 2 bases and 7 bases respectively, with 14 bases between them. The CDR3 covers 15 residues. The CDR3, as DNA: TGTGCCAGCAGTGAAAGAGCGGGACAGTTCGGGGAGCTGTTTTTT. Translated: CASSERAGQFGELFF.

The V and J genes are TRBV7-9 and TRBJ1-1; TRBD1 might be the D (6 bases). The CDR3 sequence is 16 residues long. Trimming took off 2 bases at V and 3 bases at J, with 16 bases between the two ends. Germline CDR1 SEHNR, CDR2 FQNEAQ (reference sequence). The CDR3 reads CASSLLGDQGYTEAFF. DNA for the CDR3: TGTGCCAGCAGCTTACTCGGGGACCAGGGGTACACTGAAGCTTTCTTT.

The chain uses TRBV19 and TRBJ1-5; a weak D match, TRBD1 (6 bases). Germline V gene data show CDR1 as LNHDA and CDR2 as SQIVND (reference sequence). The CDR3 contains 15 residues. V was shortened by 3 bases and J by 5 bases, with 14 bases between the two germline ends. CDR3: CASSMGGQGDQPQHF. CDR3 nucleotides: TGTGCCAGTAGTATGGGGGGGCAGGGCGATCAGCCCCAGCATTTT.

The rearrangement uses TRBV5-5 and TRBJ2-1; weak D call: TRBD1 (6 bases). V gave up 1 base and J gave up 1 base, with 12 bases separating them. The length of the CDR3 is 16 residues. Germline CDR1 is SGHKS and CDR2 is YYEKEE (reference sequence). DNA of the CDR3: TGTGCCAGCAGCTTGTCAGGGGCCCTATCCTACAATGAGCAGTTCTTC. Its translation: CASSLSGALSYNEQFF.

CDR3 in amino acids: CASSPVRNTEAFF. As DNA, the CDR3 is TGTGCCAGCAGCCCCGTACGGAACACTGAAGCTTTCTTT. J is TRBJ1-1 and V is TRBV7-9; D is unclear. The CDR3 runs 13 residues. The V gene lost 5 bases and the J gene lost 1 base, with 8 bases spanning the gap. Per the germline V gene, CDR1 is SEHNR and CDR2 is FQNEAQ (reference sequence).

The chain has TRBV28 and TRBJ1-5; a weak D match, TRBD1 (5 bases). This CDR3 spans 16 amino acids. V shed 4 bases and J shed 4 bases, with 17 bases lying between them. The germline CDR1 and CDR2 sequences are MDHEN and SYDVKM. The CDR3 here is CASSSHQGPGNQPQHF. The CDR3 DNA follows: TGTGCCAGCAGTTCCCATCAGGGCCCAGGTAATCAGCCCCAGCATTTT.

A single count supports this clone. The J gene is TRBJ2-2, the V gene TRBV6-5, with D possibly being TRBD2 (6 bases). Germline V CDR1 and CDR2: MNHEY, SVGAGI. CDR3 length: 15 residues. V shed 5 bases and J shed 0 bases, with 10 bases lying between them. CDR3 sequence (DNA): TGTGCCAGCAGTCTGACTAGTTCGAACACCGGGGAGCTGTTTTTT. Protein sequence: CASSLTSSNTGELFF.

Comments on this clone: Other DNA sequences of this sample code for an identical CDR3. This chain connects TRBV18 to TRBJ2-7, with D unclear. Germline V gives CDR1 KGHSH, CDR2 LQKENI. Trimming shortened V by 3 bases and J by 3 bases, and 9 bases separated the two germline ends. The CDR3 sequence is 13 residues long. CDR3 coding DNA: TGTGCCAGCTCACCCGGATTGTACTACGAGCAGTACTTC. It encodes CASSPGLYYEQYF. Supplemented by reference TRBV18 and TRBJ2-7, the full variable domain reads NAGVMQNPRHLVRRRGQEARLRCSPMKGHSHVYWYRQLPEEGLKFMVYLQKENIIDESGMPKERFSAEFPKEGPSILRIQQVVRGDSAAYFCASSPGLYYEQYFGPGTRLTVT.

As concerns this clone: Other DNA sequences of this sample code for an identical CDR3. The chain has TRBV19 and TRBJ2-1; 10 nucleotides align to TRBD2. This CDR3 has 17 amino acids. The germline V gene has CDR1 LNHDA and CDR2 SQIVND (reference sequence). J lost 0 bases, V lost 1 base, and 3 bases had no gene match. This CDR3 reads CASSIGTSGRSYNEQFF. The CDR3 nucleotides are TGTGCCAGTAGTATAGGGACTAGCGGACGCTCCTACAATGAGCAGTTCTTC.

Written as DNA, the CDR3 is TGTGCCAGCAGCTTGGGTCCCGGGACCGTAAATGAAAAACTGTTTTTT. Translating gives CASSLGPGTVNEKLFF. The chain combines TRBV5-6 with TRBJ1-4; D possibly corresponds to TRBD1 (5 bases). CDR1 and CDR2 from the germline V gene are SGHDT and YYEEEE. The V end was cut by 0 bases, the J end by 5 bases, with 14 bases between. The CDR3 extends over 16 amino acids.

The CDR3 region is CASSSTPGTGKLFF. Written as DNA, the CDR3 is TGTGCCAGCAGCTCAACCCCCGGGACGGGAAAACTGTTTTTT. V usage is TRBV28 and J usage is TRBJ1-4; D perhaps matches TRBD1 (5 bases). The germline gives CDR1 MDHEN, CDR2 SYDVKM. CDR3 length equals 14 residues. V lost 6 bases and J 10 bases, leaving 18 bases between the germline ends.

The rearrangement links TRBV15 to TRBJ2-7; no reliable D call. Germline V gives CDR1 LNHNV, CDR2 YYDKDF (reference sequence). CDR3 length: 14 amino acids. The V end lost 1 base, the J end lost 2 bases, and 9 bases lay between the germline ends. The CDR3 spells CATSRGGDAYEQYF. CDR3 DNA sequence: TGTGCCACCAGCAGAGGCGGCGACGCCTACGAGCAGTACTTC. The variable domain in full, completed from reference TRBV15 and TRBJ2-7, reads DAMVIQNPRYQVTQFGKPVTLSCSQTLNHNVMYWYQQKSSQAPKLLFHYYDKDFNNEADTPDNFQSRRPNTSFCFLDIRSPGLGDTAMYLCATSRGGDAYEQYFGPGTRLTVT.

The gene calls are TRBV10-3 and TRBJ1-1, with 9 bases matching TRBD1. The V gene's germline CDR1 is ENHRY and CDR2 SYGVKD. The CDR3 extends over 13 amino acids. Trimming at V came to 7 bases and at J to 1 base, leaving 1 base not matched to a gene. CDR3 in amino acids: CAITQGANTEAFF. CDR3 sequence (DNA): TGTGCCATCACACAGGGGGCGAACACTGAAGCTTTCTTT.

V usage is TRBV5-4 and J usage is TRBJ1-2; the match to TRBD1 covers 9 bases. The CDR3 spans 17 residues. Germline loops: CDR1 SGHNT, CDR2 YYREEE (reference sequence). With 0 bases clipped from V and 5 bases from J, the junction kept 11 bases outside the gene matches. CDR3 in amino acids: CASSLGGPQGALYGYTF. CDR3 coding DNA: TGTGCCAGCAGCTTGGGGGGGCCACAGGGGGCGCTTTATGGCTACACCTTC. Supplemented by reference TRBV5-4 and TRBJ1-2, the full variable domain reads ETGVTQSPTHLIKTRGQQVTLRCSSQSGHNTVSWYQQALGQGPQFIFQYYREEENGRGNFPPRFSGLQFPNYSSELNVNALELDDSALYLCASSLGGPQGALYGYTFGSGTRLTVV.